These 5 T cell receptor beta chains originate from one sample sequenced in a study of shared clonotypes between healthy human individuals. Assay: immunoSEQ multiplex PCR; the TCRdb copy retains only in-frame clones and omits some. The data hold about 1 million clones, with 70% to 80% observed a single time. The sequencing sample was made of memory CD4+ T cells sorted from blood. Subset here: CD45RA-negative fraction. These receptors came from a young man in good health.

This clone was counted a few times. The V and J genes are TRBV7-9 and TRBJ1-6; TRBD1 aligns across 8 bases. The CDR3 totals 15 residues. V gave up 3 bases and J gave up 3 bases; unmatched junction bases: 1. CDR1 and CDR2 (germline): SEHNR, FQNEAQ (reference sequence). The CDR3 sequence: CASSFGQGYNSPLHF. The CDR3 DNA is TGTGCCAGCAGCTTTGGACAGGGCTATAATTCACCCCTCCACTTT. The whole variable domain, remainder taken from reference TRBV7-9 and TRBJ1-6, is DTGVSQNPRHKITKRGQNVTFRCDPISEHNRLYWYRQTLGQGPEFLTYFQNEAQLEKSRLLSDRFSAERPKGSFSTLEIQRTEQGDSAMYLCASSFGQGYNSPLHFGNGTRLTVT.

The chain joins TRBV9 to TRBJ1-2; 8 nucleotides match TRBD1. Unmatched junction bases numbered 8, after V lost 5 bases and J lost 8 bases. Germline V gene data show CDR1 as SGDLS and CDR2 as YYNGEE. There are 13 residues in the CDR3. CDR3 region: CASRTTGERGYTF. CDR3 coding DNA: TGTGCCAGCAGAACGACAGGGGAAAGGGGCTACACCTTC.

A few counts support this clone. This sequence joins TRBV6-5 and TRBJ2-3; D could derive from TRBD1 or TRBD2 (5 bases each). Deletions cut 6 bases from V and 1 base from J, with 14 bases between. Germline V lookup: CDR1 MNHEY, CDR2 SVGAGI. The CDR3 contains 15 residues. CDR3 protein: CASSPEGPGTDTQYF. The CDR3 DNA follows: TGTGCCAGCAGCCCCGAGGGGCCGGGCACAGATACGCAGTATTTT.

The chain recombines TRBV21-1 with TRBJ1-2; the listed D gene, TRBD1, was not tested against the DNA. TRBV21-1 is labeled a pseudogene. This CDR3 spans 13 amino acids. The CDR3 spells CASSPRGLYGYTF. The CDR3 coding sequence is TGTGCCAGCAGCCCTAGGGGTCTTTATGGCTACACCTTC.

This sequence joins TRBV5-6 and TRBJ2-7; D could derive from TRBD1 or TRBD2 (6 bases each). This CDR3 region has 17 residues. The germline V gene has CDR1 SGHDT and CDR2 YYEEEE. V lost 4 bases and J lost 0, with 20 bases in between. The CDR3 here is CASSTPRGPGGSYEQYF. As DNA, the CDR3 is TGTGCCAGCAGCACCCCTCGGGGGCCCGGAGGCTCCTACGAGCAGTACTTC.